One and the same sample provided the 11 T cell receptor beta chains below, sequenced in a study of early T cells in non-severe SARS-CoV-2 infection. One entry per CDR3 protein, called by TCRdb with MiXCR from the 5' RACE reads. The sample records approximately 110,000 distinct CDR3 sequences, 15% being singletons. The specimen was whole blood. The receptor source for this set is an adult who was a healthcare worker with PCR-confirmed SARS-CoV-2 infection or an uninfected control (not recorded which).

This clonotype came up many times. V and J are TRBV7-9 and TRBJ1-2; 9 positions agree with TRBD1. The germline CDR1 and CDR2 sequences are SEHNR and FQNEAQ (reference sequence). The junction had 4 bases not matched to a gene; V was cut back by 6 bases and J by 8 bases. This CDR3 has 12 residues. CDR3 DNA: TGTGCCAGCAGTAGGGACAGGGTCGGCTACACCTTC. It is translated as CASSRDRVGYTF.

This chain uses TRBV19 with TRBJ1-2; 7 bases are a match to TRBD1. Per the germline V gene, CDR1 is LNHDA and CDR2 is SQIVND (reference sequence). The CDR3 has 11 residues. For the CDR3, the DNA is TGTGCGGGAAGGACAGGCTATGGCTACACCTTC. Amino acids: CAGRTGYGYTF.

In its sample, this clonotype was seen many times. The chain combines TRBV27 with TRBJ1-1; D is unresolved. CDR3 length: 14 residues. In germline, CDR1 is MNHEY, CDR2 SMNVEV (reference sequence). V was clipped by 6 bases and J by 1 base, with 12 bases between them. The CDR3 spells CASRRQEGNTEAFF. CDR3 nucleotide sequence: TGTGCCAGCAGAAGGCAGGAGGGGAACACTGAAGCTTTCTTT.

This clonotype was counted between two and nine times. The CDR3 protein is CAWSRPSQLAFF. In DNA form, the CDR3 reads TGTGCCTGGAGTCGTCCGAGTCAGTTAGCTTTCTTT. The genes are TRBV30 and TRBJ1-1; D is undetermined. The CDR3 totals 12 residues. Trimming removed 2 bases at V and 10 bases at J, with 14 bases between. Germline CDR1 GTSNPN, CDR2 SVGIG (reference sequence).

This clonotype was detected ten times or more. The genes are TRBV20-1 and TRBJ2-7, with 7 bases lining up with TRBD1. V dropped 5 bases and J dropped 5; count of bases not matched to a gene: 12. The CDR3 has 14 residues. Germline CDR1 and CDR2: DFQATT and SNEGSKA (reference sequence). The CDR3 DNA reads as TGCAGTGCTTTGAGACAGGGAAGGTCCCACGAGCAGTACTTC. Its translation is CSALRQGRSHEQYF.

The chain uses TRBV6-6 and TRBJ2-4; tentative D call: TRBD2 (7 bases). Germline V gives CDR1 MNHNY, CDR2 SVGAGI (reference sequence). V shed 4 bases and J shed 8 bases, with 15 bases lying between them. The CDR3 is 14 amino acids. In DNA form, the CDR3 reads TGTGCCAGCAGTTTTGGGGGGGCTAGGGACATTCAGTACTTC. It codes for CASSFGGARDIQYF.

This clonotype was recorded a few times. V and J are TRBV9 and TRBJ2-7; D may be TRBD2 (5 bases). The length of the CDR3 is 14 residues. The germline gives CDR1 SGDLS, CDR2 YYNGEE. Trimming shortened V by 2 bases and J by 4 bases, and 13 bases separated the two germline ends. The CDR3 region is CASSVEDSGYEQYF. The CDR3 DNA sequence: TGTGCCAGCAGCGTGGAGGACTCAGGATACGAGCAGTACTTC.

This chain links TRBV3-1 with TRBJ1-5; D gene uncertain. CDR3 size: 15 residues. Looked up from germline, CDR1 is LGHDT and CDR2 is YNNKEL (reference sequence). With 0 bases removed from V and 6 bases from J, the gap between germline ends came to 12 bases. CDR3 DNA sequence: TGTGCCAGCAGCCAAGACGCGGAAAGCGCTCAGCCCCAGCATTTT. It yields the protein CASSQDAESAQPQHF.

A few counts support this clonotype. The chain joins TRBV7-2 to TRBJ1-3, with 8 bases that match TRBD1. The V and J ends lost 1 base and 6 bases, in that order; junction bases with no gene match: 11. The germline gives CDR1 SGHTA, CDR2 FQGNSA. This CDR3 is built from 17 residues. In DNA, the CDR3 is TGTGCCAGCAGCTTAGGGACAGGGCGAACGGCAGAAAACACCATATATTTT. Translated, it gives CASSLGTGRTAENTIYF.

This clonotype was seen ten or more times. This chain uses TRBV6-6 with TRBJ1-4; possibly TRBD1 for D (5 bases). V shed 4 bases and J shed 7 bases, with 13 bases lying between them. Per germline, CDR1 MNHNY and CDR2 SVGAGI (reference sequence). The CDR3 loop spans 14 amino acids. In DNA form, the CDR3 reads TGTGCCAGCAGTTTCGACCCAGGGCGTGAAAAACTGTTTTTT. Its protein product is CASSFDPGREKLFF.

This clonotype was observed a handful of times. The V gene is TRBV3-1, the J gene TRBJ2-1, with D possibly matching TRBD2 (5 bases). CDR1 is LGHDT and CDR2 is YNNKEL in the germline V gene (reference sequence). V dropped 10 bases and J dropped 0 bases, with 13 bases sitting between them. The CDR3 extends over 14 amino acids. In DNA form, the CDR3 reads TGTGCCACCTCGAGCGGCAGCTCCTACAATGAGCAGTTCTTC. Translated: CATSSGSSYNEQFF.